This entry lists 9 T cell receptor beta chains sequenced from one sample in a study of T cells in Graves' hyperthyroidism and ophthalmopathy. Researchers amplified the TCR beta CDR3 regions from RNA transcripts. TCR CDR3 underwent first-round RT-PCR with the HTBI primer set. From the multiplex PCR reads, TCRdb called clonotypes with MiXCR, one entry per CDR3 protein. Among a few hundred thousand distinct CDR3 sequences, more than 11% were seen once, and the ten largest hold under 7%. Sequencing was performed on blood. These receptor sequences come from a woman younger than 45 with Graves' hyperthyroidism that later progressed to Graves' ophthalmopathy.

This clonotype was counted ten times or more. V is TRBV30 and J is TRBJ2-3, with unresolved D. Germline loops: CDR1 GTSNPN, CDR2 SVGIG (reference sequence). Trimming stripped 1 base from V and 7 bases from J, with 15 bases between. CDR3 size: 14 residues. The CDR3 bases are TGTGCCTGGAGTGACCCTATATCTAGGAATACGCAGTATTTT. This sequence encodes CAWSDPISRNTQYF.

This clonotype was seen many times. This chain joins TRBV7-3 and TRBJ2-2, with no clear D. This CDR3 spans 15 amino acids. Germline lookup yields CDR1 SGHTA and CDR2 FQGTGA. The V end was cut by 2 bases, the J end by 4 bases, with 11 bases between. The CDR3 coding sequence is TGTGCCAGCAGCTTAGGGCAGGAGAGCACCGGGGAGCTGTTTTTT. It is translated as CASSLGQESTGELFF.

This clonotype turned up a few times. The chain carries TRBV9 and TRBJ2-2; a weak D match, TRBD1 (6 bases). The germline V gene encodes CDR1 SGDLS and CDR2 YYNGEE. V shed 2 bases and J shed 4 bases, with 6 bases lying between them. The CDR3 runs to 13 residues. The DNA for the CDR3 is TGTGCCAGCAGCGTGACAGGCACCGGGGAGCTGTTTTTT. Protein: CASSVTGTGELFF. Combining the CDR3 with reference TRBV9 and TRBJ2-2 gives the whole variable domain DSGVTQTPKHLITATGQRVTLRCSPRSGDLSVYWYQQSLDQGLQFLIQYYNGEERAKGNILERFSAQQFPDLHSELNLSSLELGDSALYFCASSVTGTGELFFGEGSRLTVL.

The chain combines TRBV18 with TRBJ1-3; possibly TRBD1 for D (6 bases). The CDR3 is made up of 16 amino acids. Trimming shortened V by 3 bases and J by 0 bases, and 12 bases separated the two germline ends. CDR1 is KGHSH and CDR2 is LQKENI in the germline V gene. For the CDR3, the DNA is TGTGCCAGCTCACCCTCGACAGGAGGCTCTGGAAACACCATATATTTT. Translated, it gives CASSPSTGGSGNTIYF.

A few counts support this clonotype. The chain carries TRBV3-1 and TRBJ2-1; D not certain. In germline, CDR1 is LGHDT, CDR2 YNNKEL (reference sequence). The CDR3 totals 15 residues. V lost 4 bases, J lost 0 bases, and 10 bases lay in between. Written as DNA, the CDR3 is TGTGCCAGCAGCCCCCCAAGGACCTCCTACAATGAGCAGTTCTTC. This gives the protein CASSPPRTSYNEQFF.

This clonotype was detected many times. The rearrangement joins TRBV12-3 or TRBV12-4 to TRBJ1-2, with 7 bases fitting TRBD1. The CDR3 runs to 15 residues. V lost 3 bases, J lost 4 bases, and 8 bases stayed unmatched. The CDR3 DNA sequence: TGTGCCAGCAGTTTTATCGGACAGGAAGCCTATGGCTACACCTTC. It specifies CASSFIGQEAYGYTF.

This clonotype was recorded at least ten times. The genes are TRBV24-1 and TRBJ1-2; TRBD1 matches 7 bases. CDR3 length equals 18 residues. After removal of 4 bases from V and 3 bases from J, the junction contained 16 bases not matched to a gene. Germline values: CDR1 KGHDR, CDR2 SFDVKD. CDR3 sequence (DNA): TGTGCCACCAGTGACCCCCAGGGGGACGATAACCCCTACTATGGCTACACCTTC. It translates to CATSDPQGDDNPYYGYTF.

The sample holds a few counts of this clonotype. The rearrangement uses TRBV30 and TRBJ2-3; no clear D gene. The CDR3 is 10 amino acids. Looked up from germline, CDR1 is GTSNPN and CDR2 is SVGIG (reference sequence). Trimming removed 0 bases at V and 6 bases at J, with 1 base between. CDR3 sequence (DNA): TGTGCCTGGAGTGTGGATACGCAGTATTTT. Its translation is CAWSVDTQYF.

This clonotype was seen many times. The CDR3 sequence: CAWSLAGIGELFF. The DNA for the CDR3 is TGTGCCTGGAGTCTGGCGGGAATCGGGGAGCTGTTTTTT. This chain connects TRBV30 to TRBJ2-2; maybe TRBD2 (6 bases). This CDR3 has 13 amino acids. Germline V gene lookup returns CDR1 GTSNPN and CDR2 SVGIG (reference sequence). The V end lost 2 bases, the J end lost 7 bases, and 11 bases lay between the germline ends.